This T cell receptor (beta chain) came from a study of radiotherapy plus CTLA-4 blockade in lung cancer. On the study more broadly: Objective responses were documented in around a sixth of patients, with disease control in roughly 30%.

Ipilimumab-mediated CTLA-4 blockade plus focal radiation was given to patients having chemo-refractory metastatic non-small-cell lung cancer. This CDR3 has 13 residues. V lost 7 bases, J lost 3 bases, and 12 bases lay in between. Looked up from germline, CDR1 is MNHNS and CDR2 is SASEGT. TCRdb keeps only in-frame clones here, not all; method: immunoSEQ multiplex PCR. The table lists over 75,000 clones, roughly four fifths of them singletons. This receptor was taken from a human donor with non-small cell lung cancer who had stable disease on radiotherapy plus ipilimumab. This chain joins TRBV6-1 and TRBJ1-1; the D gene is possibly TRBD1 (6 bases). Sequences were derived from peripheral blood, sampled from a patient treated with radiotherapy plus ipilimumab. The CDR3 region is CASTGQLYTEAFF. CDR3 bases: TGTGCCAGCACCGGACAGCTTTACACTGAAGCTTTCTTT.